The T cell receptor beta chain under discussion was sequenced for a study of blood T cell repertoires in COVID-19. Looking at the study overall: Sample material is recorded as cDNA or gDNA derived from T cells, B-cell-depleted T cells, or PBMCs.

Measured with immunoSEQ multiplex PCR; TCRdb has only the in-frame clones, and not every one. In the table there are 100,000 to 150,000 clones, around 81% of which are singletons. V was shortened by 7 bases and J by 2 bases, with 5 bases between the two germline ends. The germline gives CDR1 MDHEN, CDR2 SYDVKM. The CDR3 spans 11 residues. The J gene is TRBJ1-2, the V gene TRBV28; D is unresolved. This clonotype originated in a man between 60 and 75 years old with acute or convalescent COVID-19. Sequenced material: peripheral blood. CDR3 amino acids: CASKLNYGYTF. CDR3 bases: TGTGCCAGCAAATTAAACTATGGCTACACCTTC.